Shown below are 14 T cell receptor beta chains from a single sample sequenced in a study of PD-1 blockade in mismatch repair-deficient tumors. Clones were read by immunoSEQ multiplex PCR, and TCRdb kept only the in-frame ones, dropping some. In the table there are approximately 37,000 clones, approximately 84% of which are singletons. The sample here was peripheral blood, taken roughly 76 weeks after starting pembrolizumab. All receptors derive from an adult with mismatch repair-deficient cancer.

The V and J genes are TRBV11-2 and TRBJ2-1; 10 nucleotides line up with TRBD1. Trimming removed 2 bases from V and 12 bases from J; junction bases left unmatched: 10. The CDR3 has 15 amino acids. CDR1 and CDR2 (germline): SGHAT, FQNNGV. CDR3 protein: CASSLTGTGDSGQFF. The CDR3 nucleotides read TGTGCCAGCAGCTTAACCGGGACAGGGGATTCCGGGCAGTTCTTC.

This chain uses TRBV30 with TRBJ2-5; weak D call: TRBD2 (6 bases). Trimming took 3 bases from V and 0 from J, leaving 8 bases between them. Germline CDR1 is GTSNPN and CDR2 is SVGIG (reference sequence). The CDR3 length is 13 residues. This CDR3 is CAWSRDYQETQYF. The CDR3 DNA sequence: TGTGCCTGGAGCCGGGACTACCAAGAGACCCAGTACTTC.

This clone was seen a single time. V gene TRBV7-3 combines with J gene TRBJ2-5, with 9 bases lining up with TRBD2. CDR3 length equals 14 residues. From germline, CDR1 is SGHTA and CDR2 FQGTGA. Germline trimming cut 5 bases from V and 4 bases from J; bases unmatched to any gene: 5. CDR3 nucleotides: TGTGCCAGCAGCCCAGGGACTAGCCTAGAGACCCAGTACTTC. This translates into CASSPGTSLETQYF.

This chain joins TRBV2 and TRBJ2-1; D is ambiguous. With 6 bases removed from V and 2 bases from J, the gap between germline ends came to 14 bases. CDR1 and CDR2 (germline): SNHLY, FYNNEI. The CDR3 is made up of 15 amino acids. DNA for the CDR3: TGTGCCAGCAGCCCGATGGATCTGGCCTACAATGAGCAGTTCTTC. This translates into CASSPMDLAYNEQFF. Filled out from reference TRBV2 and TRBJ2-1, the complete variable domain reads EPEVTQTPSHQVTQMGQEVILRCVPISNHLYFYWYRQILGQKVEFLVSFYNNEISEKSEIFDDQFSVERPDGSNFTLKIRSTKLEDSAMYFCASSPMDLAYNEQFFGPGTRLTVL.

The chain employs TRBV19 and TRBJ2-4, with 11 bases identical to TRBD1. J gave up 6 bases and V 5 bases, and 6 bases lay outside the gene matches. The V gene's germline CDR1 is LNHDA and CDR2 SQIVND (reference sequence). The CDR3 spans 15 residues. The CDR3 reads CASSPRTGGGNIQYF. The CDR3 region has the DNA TGTGCCAGTAGTCCAAGGACAGGGGGCGGAAACATTCAGTACTTC.

The chain employs TRBV5-1 and TRBJ1-1; 9 bases agree with TRBD1. The ends lost 4 bases at V and 5 bases at J; junction bases unmatched: 9. Germline V CDR1 and CDR2: SGHRS, YFSETQ. The CDR3 contains 15 residues. Written as DNA, the CDR3 is TGCGCCAGCAGCGAATCCGGGACAGGGATGACTGAAGCTTTCTTT. Amino acids: CASSESGTGMTEAFF.

The chain joins TRBV5-1 to TRBJ2-7; 7 positions match TRBD1. CDR1 and CDR2 (germline): SGHRS, YFSETQ. This CDR3 is 13 amino acids long. After removal of 3 bases from V and 5 bases from J, the junction contained 5 bases not matched to a gene. As DNA, the CDR3 is TGCGCCAGCAGCTCGACAGGGCCCGACGAGCAGTACTTC. Its translation: CASSSTGPDEQYF.

The CDR3 reads CASSTRIGNQPQHF. CDR3 nucleotide sequence: TGTGCCAGCAGCACCCGGATAGGCAATCAGCCCCAGCATTTT. The chain joins TRBV13 to TRBJ1-5, with D unclear. This CDR3 comprises 14 residues. Trimming shortened V by 5 bases and J by 2 bases, and 10 bases separated the two germline ends. Germline values: CDR1 PRHDT, CDR2 FYEKMQ (reference sequence).

This sequence joins TRBV10-3 and TRBJ1-4; no clear D gene. Germline CDR1 ENHRY, CDR2 SYGVKD. This CDR3 is 17 amino acids long. V lost 0 bases and J lost 3, with 14 bases in between. The CDR3 region is CAISESTGKESNEKLFF. CDR3 nucleotides: TGTGCCATCAGTGAGTCGACCGGGAAAGAGTCTAATGAAAAACTGTTTTTT.

The chain is built from TRBV9 and TRBJ2-2, with 15 bases identical to TRBD2. Germline CDR1 reads SGDLS; CDR2 reads YYNGEE. This CDR3 comprises 18 residues. J lost 0 bases, V lost 2 bases, and 2 bases had no gene match. CDR3 DNA sequence: TGTGCCAGCAGCGTCGGACTAGCGGGAGGGCCGAACACCGGGGAGCTGTTTTTT. Translation gives CASSVGLAGGPNTGELFF.

This rearrangement joins TRBV14 to TRBJ2-6; D possibly matches TRBD1 or TRBD2 (5 bases each). Germline CDR1 and CDR2: SGHDN and FVKESK. V shed 5 bases and J shed 2 bases, with 13 bases lying between them. This CDR3 has 16 amino acids. CDR3 amino acids: CASSGRQIPGANVLTF. In nucleotides, the CDR3 is TGTGCCAGCAGCGGGAGACAGATCCCTGGGGCCAACGTCCTGACTTTC. Using reference TRBV14 and TRBJ2-6 for the parts outside the CDR3, the full variable domain is EAGVTQFPSHSVIEKGQTVTLRCDPISGHDNLYWYRRVMGKEIKFLLHFVKESKQDESGMPNNRFLAERTGGTYSTLKVQPAELEDSGVYFCASSGRQIPGANVLTFGAGSRLTVL.

This sequence joins TRBV27 and TRBJ2-1; either TRBD1 or TRBD2 may supply D (5 bases each). The germline V and J ends were trimmed by 2 bases and 3 bases, with 11 bases remaining between them. This CDR3 contains 15 residues. In germline, CDR1 is MNHEY, CDR2 SMNVEV (reference sequence). CDR3 amino acids: CASSLGTLDYNEQFF. The CDR3 coding sequence is TGTGCCAGCAGTTTAGGGACCCTGGACTACAATGAGCAGTTCTTC.

Remarks on this clone: Relative to the germline gene, one junction end is altered; a read error may explain this. The CDR3 loop reads CASSLDREETQYF. For the CDR3, the DNA is TGTGCTAGCAGCCTGGACAGGGAAGAGACCCAGTACTTC. This chain uses TRBV7-7 with TRBJ2-5, with TRBD1 matching 8 bases. The V gene's germline CDR1 is SSHAT and CDR2 FNYEAQ (reference sequence). The CDR3 totals 13 residues.

The chain joins TRBV7-6 to TRBJ2-6; D is unresolved. Trimming stripped 1 base from V and 2 bases from J, with 12 bases between. The CDR3 extends over 17 amino acids. Germline V gene sequence: CDR1 SGHVS, CDR2 FNYEAQ. Written as DNA, the CDR3 is TGTGCCAGCAGCTTAGTCGCGGCGGTTACTGGGGCCAACGTCCTGACTTTC. This encodes CASSLVAAVTGANVLTF.